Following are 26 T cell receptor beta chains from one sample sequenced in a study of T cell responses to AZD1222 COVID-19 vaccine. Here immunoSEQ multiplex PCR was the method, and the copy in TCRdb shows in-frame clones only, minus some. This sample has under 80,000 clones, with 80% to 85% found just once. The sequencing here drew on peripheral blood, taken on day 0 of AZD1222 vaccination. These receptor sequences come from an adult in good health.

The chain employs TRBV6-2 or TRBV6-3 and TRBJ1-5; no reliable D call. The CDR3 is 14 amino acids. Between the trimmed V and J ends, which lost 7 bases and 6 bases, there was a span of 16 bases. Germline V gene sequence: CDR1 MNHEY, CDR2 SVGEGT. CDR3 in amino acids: CASNPTQVGQPQHF. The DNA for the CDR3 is TGTGCCAGCAACCCTACCCAGGTTGGTCAGCCCCAGCATTTT.

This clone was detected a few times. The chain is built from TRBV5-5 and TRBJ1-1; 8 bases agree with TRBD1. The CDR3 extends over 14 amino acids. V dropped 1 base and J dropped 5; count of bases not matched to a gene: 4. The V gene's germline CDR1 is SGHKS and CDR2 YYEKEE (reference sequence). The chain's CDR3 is CASSLSRGQTEAFF. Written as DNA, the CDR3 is TGTGCCAGCAGCTTGAGCAGGGGGCAGACTGAAGCTTTCTTT. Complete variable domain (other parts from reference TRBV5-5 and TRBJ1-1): DAGVTQSPTHLIKTRGQQVTLRCSPISGHKSVSWYQQVLGQGPQFIFQYYEKEERGRGNFPDRFSARQFPNYSSELNVNALLLGDSALYLCASSLSRGQTEAFFGQGTRLTVV.

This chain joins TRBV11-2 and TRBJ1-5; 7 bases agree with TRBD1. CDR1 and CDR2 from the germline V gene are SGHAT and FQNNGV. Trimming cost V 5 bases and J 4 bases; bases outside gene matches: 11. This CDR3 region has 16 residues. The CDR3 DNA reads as TGTGCCAGCAGCGCCTACTCGGGACAGAAGAATCAGCCCCAGCATTTT. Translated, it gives CASSAYSGQKNQPQHF.

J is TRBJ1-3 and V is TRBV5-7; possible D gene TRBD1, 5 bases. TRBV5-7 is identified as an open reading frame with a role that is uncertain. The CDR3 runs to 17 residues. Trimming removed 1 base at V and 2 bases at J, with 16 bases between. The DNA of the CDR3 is TGTGCCAGCAGCTTGTTCCTCTCCGGGACGGCTGGAAACACCATATATTTT. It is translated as CASSLFLSGTAGNTIYF.

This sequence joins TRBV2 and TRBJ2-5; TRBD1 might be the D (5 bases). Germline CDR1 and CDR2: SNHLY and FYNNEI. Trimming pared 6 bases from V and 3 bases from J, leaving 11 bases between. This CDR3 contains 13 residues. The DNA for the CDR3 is TGTGCCAGCAGCGAGAGCAGGGAAGAGACCCAGTACTTC. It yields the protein CASSESREETQYF.

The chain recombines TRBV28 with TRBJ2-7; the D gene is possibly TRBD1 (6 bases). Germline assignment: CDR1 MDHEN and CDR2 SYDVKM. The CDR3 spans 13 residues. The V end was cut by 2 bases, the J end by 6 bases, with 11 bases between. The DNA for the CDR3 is TGTGCCAGCAGTTTAAACAGGGTTAGCGAGCAGTACTTC. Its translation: CASSLNRVSEQYF.

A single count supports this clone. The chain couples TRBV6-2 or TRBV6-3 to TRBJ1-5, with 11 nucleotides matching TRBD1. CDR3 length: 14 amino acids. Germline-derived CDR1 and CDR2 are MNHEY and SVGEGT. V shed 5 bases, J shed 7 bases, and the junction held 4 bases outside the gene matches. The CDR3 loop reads CASSGQGARQPQHF. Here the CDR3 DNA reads TGTGCCAGCAGTGGACAGGGGGCAAGGCAGCCCCAGCATTTT.

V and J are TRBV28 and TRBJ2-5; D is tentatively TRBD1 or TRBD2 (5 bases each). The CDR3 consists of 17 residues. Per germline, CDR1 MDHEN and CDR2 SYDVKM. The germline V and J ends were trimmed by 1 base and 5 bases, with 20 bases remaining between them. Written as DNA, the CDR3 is TGTGCCAGCAGTTTATTATCCCTTTGGGGGAGAGGCGAGACCCAGTACTTC. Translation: CASSLLSLWGRGETQYF.

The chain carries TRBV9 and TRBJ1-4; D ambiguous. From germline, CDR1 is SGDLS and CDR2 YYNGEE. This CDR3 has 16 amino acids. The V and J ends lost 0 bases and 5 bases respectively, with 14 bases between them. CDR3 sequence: CASSVGGGRLNEKLFF. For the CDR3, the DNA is TGTGCCAGCAGCGTAGGGGGAGGAAGGCTCAATGAAAAACTGTTTTTT. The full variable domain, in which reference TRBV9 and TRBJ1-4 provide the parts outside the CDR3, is DSGVTQTPKHLITATGQRVTLRCSPRSGDLSVYWYQQSLDQGLQFLIQYYNGEERAKGNILERFSAQQFPDLHSELNLSSLELGDSALYFCASSVGGGRLNEKLFFGSGTQLSVL.

Here the CDR3 DNA reads TGCGCCAGCAGCTTGGCCCTAGCGGGAGGAGAGACCCAGTACTTC. The encoded protein is CASSLALAGGETQYF. This sequence joins TRBV5-1 and TRBJ2-5; 11 bases line up with TRBD2. The ends lost 0 bases at V and 4 bases at J; junction bases unmatched: 2. The CDR3 totals 15 residues. CDR1 is SGHRS and CDR2 is YFSETQ in the germline V gene.

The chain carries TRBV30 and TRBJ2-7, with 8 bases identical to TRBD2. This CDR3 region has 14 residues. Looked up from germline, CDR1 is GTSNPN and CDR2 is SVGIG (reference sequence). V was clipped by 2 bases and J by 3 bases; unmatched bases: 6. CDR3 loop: CAWSTRGGSYEQYF. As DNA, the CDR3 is TGTGCCTGGAGTACCCGGGGGGGGAGCTACGAGCAGTACTTC.

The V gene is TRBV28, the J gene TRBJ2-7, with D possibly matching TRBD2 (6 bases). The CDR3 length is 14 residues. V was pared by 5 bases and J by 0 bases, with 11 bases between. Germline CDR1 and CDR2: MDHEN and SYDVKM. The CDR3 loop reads CASSPGGDSYEQYF. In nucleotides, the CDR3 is TGTGCCAGCAGTCCCGGCGGGGACTCCTACGAGCAGTACTTC.

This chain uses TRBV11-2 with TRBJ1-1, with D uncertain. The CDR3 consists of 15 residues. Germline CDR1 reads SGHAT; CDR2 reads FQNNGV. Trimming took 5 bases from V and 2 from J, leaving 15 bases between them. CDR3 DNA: TGTGCCAGCAGCCCCCGGTTTGTGGTTAACACTGAAGCTTTCTTT. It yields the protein CASSPRFVVNTEAFF.

Written as DNA, the CDR3 is TGTGCCAGCAGTGAGTCGACAGGGAGTTATCAGGGTACGCAGTATTTT. Protein: CASSESTGSYQGTQYF. The chain links TRBV6-4 to TRBJ2-3; 7 bases line up with TRBD1. The V and J ends lost 3 bases and 8 bases, in that order; junction bases with no gene match: 14. Looked up from germline, CDR1 is MRHNA and CDR2 is SNTAGT. This CDR3 is built from 16 residues.

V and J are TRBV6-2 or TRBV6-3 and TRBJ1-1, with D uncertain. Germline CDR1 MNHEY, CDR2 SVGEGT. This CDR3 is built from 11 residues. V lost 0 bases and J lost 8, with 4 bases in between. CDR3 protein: CASSYSREAFF. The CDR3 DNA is TGTGCCAGCAGTTACTCTAGAGAAGCTTTCTTT.

The DNA for the CDR3 is TGTGCCAGCAGTTTATTGGGGGCTAACTATGGCTACACCTTC. This translates into CASSLLGANYGYTF. V gene TRBV28 combines with J gene TRBJ1-2; possibly TRBD1 for D (5 bases). Germline loops: CDR1 MDHEN, CDR2 SYDVKM. This CDR3 spans 14 amino acids. Trimming took 1 base from V and 0 from J, leaving 6 bases between them.

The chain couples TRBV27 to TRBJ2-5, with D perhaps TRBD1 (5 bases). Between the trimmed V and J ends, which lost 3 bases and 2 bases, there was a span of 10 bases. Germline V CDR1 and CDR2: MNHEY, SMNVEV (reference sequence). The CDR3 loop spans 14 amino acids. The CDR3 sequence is CASSFIQGQETQYF. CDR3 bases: TGTGCCAGCAGTTTTATCCAGGGTCAAGAGACCCAGTACTTC.

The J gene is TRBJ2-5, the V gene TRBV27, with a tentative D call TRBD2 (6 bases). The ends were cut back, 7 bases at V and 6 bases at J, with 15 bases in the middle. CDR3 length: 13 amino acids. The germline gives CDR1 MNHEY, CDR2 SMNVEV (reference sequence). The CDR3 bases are TGTGCCAGCATGGGGGAGGTCGGGCAGACCCAGTACTTC. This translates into CASMGEVGQTQYF.

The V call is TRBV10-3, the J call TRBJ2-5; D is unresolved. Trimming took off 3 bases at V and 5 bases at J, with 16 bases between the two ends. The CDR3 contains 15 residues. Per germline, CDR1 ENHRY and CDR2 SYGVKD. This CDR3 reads CAISDPSTRGETQYF. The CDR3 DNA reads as TGTGCCATCAGTGATCCCTCTACCCGTGGGGAGACCCAGTACTTC.

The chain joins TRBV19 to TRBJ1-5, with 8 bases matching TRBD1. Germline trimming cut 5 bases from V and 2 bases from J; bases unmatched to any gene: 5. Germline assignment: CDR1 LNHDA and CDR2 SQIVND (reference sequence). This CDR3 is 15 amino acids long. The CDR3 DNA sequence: TGTGCCAGTAGTTCACAGGGGGGAGGCAATCAGCCCCAGCATTTT. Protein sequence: CASSSQGGGNQPQHF.

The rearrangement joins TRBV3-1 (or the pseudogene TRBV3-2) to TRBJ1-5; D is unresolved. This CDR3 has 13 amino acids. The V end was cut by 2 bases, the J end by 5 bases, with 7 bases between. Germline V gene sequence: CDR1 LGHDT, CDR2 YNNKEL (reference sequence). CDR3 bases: TGTGCCAGCAGCCAACTGAGGGATCAGCCCCAGCATTTT. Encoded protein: CASSQLRDQPQHF.

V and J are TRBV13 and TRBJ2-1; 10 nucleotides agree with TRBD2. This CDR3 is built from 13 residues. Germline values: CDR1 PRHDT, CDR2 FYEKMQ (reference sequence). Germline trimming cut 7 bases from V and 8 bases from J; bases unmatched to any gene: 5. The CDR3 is CASKLAGWDEQFF. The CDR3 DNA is TGTGCCAGCAAACTAGCGGGGTGGGATGAGCAGTTCTTC.

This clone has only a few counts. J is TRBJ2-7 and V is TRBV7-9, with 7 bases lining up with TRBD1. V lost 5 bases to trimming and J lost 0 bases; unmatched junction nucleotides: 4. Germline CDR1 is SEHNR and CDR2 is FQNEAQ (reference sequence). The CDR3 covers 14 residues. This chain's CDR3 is CASSLWDSSYEQYF. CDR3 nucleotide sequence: TGTGCCAGCAGCCTCTGGGACAGCTCCTACGAGCAGTACTTC.

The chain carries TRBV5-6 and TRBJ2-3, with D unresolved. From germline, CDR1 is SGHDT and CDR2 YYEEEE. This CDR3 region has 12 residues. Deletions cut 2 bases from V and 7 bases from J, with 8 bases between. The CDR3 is CASSLTMNTQYF. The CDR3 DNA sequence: TGTGCCAGCAGCTTAACGATGAATACGCAGTATTTT.

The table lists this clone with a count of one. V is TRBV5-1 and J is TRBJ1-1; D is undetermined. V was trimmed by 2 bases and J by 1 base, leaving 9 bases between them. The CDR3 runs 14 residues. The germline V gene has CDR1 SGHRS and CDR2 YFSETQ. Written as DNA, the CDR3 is TGCGCCAGCAGCTTCGGAGGGAGGAACACTGAAGCTTTCTTT. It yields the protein CASSFGGRNTEAFF.

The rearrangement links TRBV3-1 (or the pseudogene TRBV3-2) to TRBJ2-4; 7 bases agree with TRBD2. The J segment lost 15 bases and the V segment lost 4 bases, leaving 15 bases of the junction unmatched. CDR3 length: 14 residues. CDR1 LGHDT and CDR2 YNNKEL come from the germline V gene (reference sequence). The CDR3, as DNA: TGTGCCAGCAGCCCCCGGGCAAAGACTAGCAGGGTGTACTTC. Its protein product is CASSPRAKTSRVYF.